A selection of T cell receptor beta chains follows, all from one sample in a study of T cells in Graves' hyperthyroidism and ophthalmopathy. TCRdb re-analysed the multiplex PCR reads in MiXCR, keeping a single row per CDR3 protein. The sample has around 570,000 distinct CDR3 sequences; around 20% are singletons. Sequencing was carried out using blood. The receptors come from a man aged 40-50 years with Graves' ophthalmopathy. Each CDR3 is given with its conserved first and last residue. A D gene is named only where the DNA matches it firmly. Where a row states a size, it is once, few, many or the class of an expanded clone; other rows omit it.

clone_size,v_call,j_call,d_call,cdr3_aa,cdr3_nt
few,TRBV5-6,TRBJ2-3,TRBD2,CASSFSGALTDTQYF,TGTGCCAGCAGCTTTAGCGGGGCCTTAACAGATACGCAGTATTTT
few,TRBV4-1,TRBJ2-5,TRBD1,CASSQTGGSETQYF,TGCGCCAGCAGCCAAACAGGGGGTTCGGAGACCCAGTACTTC
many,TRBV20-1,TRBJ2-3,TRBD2,CSATQTSGSRADTQYF,TGCAGTGCTACCCAGACTAGCGGGAGTAGGGCAGATACGCAGTATTTT
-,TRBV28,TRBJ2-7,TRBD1,CASSPTRQGEQYF,TGTGCCAGCTCCCCGACTCGACAGGGCGAGCAGTACTTC
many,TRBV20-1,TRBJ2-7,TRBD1,CSARAGTGSYEQYF,TGCAGTGCTAGAGCCGGGACAGGCTCCTACGAGCAGTACTTC
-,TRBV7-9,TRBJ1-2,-,CASSLVGTPYGYTF,TGTGCCAGCAGCTTAGTGGGGACCCCTTATGGCTACACCTTC
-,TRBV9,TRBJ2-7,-,CASSVGVLSYEQYF,TGTGCCAGCAGCGTGGGAGTCCTGTCCTACGAGCAGTACTTC
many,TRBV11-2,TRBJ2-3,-,CASSLGTLSTDTQYF,TGTGCCAGCAGCTTGGGGACCCTTTCCACAGATACGCAGTATTTT
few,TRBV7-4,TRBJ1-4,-,CASSFPGRMEGEKLFF,TGTGCCAGCAGCTTCCCAGGCCGAATGGAGGGTGAAAAACTGTTTTTT
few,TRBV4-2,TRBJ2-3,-,CASSQEGGAGDQSTDTQYF,TGTGCCAGCAGCCAAGAAGGGGGGGCTGGAGACCAAAGCACAGATACGCAGTATTTT
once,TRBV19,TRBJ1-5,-,CASSIGGRGGNQPQHF,TGTGCCAGTAGTATAGGGGGCAGGGGCGGCAATCAGCCCCAGCATTTT
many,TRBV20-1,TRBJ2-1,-,CSPGTYNEQFF,TGCAGTCCCGGGACCTACAATGAGCAGTTCTTC
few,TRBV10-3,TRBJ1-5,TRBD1,CAISEWGDSKQPQHF,TGTGCCATCAGTGAATGGGGGGACAGCAAACAGCCCCAGCATTTT
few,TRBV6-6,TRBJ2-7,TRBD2,CASSYKTSGRNEQYF,TGTGCCAGCAGTTACAAGACTAGCGGGAGGAACGAGCAGTACTTC
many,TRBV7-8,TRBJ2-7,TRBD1,CASSLGAGGPYEQYF,TGTGCCAGCAGCTTAGGGGCAGGGGGACCCTACGAGCAGTACTTC
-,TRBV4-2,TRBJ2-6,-,CASSQDLSGANVLTF,TGTGCCAGCAGCCAAGATCTGTCTGGGGCCAACGTCCTGACTTTC
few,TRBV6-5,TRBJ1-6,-,CASSYKGLRGSPLHF,TGTGCCAGCAGTTACAAGGGACTTAGAGGTTCACCCCTCCACTTT
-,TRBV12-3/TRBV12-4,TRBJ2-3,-,CASSPRVDTQYF,TGTGCCAGCAGCCCGCGGGTAGATACGCAGTATTTT
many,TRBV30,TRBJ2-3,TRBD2,CAWELAGTDTQYF,TGTGCCTGGGAACTAGCGGGAACAGATACGCAGTATTTT
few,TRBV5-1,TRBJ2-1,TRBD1,CASSFRQGKDQFF,TGCGCCAGCAGCTTTCGACAGGGAAAGGATCAGTTCTTC
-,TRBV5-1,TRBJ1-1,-,CASSLPGGPEASF,TGCGCCAGCAGCTTGCCGGGAGGGCCTGAAGCTTCCTTT
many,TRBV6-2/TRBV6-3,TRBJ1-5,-,CASSYGSNSNQPQHF,TGTGCCAGCAGTTACGGATCGAATAGCAATCAGCCCCAGCATTTT
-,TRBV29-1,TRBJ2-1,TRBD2,CSVPSGVTYNEQFF,TGCAGCGTCCCTAGCGGGGTTACCTACAATGAGCAGTTCTTC
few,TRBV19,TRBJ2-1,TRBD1,CASSTSGQRSQKEQFF,TGTGCCAGTAGTACCTCGGGACAGCGTTCCCAAAAGGAGCAGTTCTTC
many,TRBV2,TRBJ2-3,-,CASRAGSISTDTQYF,TGTGCCAGCAGGGCCGGGTCCATCAGCACAGATACGCAGTATTTT
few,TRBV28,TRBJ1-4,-,CASTKGGEKLFF,TGTGCCAGCACTAAGGGTGGTGAAAAACTGTTTTTT
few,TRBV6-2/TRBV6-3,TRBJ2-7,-,CASSYFTYEQYF,TGTGCCAGCAGTTACTTTACCTACGAGCAGTACTTC
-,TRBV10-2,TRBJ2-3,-,CASRSRTIGGPTDTQYF,TGCGCCAGCAGGAGTCGGACTATCGGGGGGCCCACAGATACGCAGTATTTT
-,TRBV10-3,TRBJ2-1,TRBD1,CAISGQGINEQFF,TGTGCCATCAGCGGACAGGGGATTAATGAGCAGTTCTTC
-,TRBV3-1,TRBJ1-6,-,CTSSQGSSPLHF,TGTACCAGCAGCCAAGGCAGTTCACCCCTCCACTTT
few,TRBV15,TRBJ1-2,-,CATSRDTRAGYTF,TGTGCCACCAGCAGAGATACAAGGGCTGGCTACACCTTC
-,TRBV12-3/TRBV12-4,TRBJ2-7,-,CASTTVLTHSYEQYF,TGTGCCAGCACCACCGTCCTAACCCACTCCTACGAGCAGTACTTC
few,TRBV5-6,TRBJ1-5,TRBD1,CASSMTGASNQPQHF,TGTGCCAGCAGCATGACAGGGGCTAGCAATCAGCCCCAGCATTTT
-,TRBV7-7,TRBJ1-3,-,CASSWGGTQQYSGNTIYF,TGTGCTAGCAGCTGGGGCGGGACCCAACAGTACTCTGGAAACACCATATATTTT
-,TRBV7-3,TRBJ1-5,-,CASSSRGESNQPQHF,TGTGCCAGCAGCTCGAGGGGCGAGAGCAATCAGCCCCAGCATTTT
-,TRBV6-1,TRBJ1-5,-,CASSSDPGNQPQHF,TGTGCCAGCAGTTCGGATCCGGGCAATCAGCCCCAGCATTTT
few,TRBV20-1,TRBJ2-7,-,CSGGSGGRSSYEQYF,TGCAGTGGGGGATCCGGAGGACGTTCCTCCTACGAGCAGTACTTC
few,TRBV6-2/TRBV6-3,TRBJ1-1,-,CASTFGGTVPRTEAFF,TGTGCCAGCACCTTTGGGGGAACAGTCCCGAGGACTGAAGCTTTCTTT
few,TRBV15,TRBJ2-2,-,CATSRDRGGTGELFF,TGTGCCACCAGCAGAGACCGAGGGGGGACCGGGGAGCTGTTTTTT
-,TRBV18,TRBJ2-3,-,CASSPQTRGPDTQYF,TGTGCCAGCTCACCCCAGACTAGGGGCCCAGATACGCAGTATTTT
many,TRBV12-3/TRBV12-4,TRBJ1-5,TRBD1,CASSLTGKGGQPQHF,TGTGCCAGCAGCCTGACAGGGAAGGGGGGTCAGCCCCAGCATTTT
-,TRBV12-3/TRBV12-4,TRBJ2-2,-,CASSPPERGVAGEPFF,TGTGCCAGCAGTCCGCCCGAGAGAGGGGTAGCCGGGGAGCCGTTTTTT
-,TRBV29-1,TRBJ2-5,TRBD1,CSVGQGSSETQYF,TGCAGCGTAGGACAGGGGTCAAGTGAGACCCAGTACTTC
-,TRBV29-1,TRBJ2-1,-,CSVHTGLGGNEQFF,TGCAGCGTTCATACGGGACTCGGGGGCAATGAGCAGTTCTTC
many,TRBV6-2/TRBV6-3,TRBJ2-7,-,CASSGPFWLAGSYEQYF,TGTGCCAGCAGTGGCCCTTTTTGGTTGGCGGGGAGCTACGAGCAGTACTTC
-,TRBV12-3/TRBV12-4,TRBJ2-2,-,CASSFSQGGTGELFF,TGTGCCAGCAGTTTTAGCCAGGGTGGCACCGGGGAGCTGTTTTTT
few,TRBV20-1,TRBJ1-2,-,CSATPRQGNYGYTF,TGCAGTGCTACCCCGCGGCAGGGGAACTATGGCTACACCTTC
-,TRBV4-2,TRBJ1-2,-,CASSQEVQPNYGYTF,TGTGCCAGCAGCCAAGAGGTCCAGCCTAACTATGGCTACACCTTC
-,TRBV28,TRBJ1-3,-,CASCSGAAGNTIYF,TGTGCCAGCTGCTCTGGGGCCGCTGGAAACACCATATATTTT
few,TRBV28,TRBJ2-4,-,CASSSPTVAKNIQYF,TGTGCCAGCAGTTCCCCGACAGTAGCCAAAAACATTCAGTACTTC
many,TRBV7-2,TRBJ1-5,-,CASKASNQPQHF,TGTGCCAGCAAAGCTAGCAATCAGCCCCAGCATTTT
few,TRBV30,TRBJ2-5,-,CAWKSTGTSGETQYF,TGTGCCTGGAAGAGCACTGGGACCTCAGGGGAGACCCAGTACTTC
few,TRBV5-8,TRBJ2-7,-,CASHSWEYEQYF,TGTGCCAGCCACTCCTGGGAATACGAGCAGTACTTC